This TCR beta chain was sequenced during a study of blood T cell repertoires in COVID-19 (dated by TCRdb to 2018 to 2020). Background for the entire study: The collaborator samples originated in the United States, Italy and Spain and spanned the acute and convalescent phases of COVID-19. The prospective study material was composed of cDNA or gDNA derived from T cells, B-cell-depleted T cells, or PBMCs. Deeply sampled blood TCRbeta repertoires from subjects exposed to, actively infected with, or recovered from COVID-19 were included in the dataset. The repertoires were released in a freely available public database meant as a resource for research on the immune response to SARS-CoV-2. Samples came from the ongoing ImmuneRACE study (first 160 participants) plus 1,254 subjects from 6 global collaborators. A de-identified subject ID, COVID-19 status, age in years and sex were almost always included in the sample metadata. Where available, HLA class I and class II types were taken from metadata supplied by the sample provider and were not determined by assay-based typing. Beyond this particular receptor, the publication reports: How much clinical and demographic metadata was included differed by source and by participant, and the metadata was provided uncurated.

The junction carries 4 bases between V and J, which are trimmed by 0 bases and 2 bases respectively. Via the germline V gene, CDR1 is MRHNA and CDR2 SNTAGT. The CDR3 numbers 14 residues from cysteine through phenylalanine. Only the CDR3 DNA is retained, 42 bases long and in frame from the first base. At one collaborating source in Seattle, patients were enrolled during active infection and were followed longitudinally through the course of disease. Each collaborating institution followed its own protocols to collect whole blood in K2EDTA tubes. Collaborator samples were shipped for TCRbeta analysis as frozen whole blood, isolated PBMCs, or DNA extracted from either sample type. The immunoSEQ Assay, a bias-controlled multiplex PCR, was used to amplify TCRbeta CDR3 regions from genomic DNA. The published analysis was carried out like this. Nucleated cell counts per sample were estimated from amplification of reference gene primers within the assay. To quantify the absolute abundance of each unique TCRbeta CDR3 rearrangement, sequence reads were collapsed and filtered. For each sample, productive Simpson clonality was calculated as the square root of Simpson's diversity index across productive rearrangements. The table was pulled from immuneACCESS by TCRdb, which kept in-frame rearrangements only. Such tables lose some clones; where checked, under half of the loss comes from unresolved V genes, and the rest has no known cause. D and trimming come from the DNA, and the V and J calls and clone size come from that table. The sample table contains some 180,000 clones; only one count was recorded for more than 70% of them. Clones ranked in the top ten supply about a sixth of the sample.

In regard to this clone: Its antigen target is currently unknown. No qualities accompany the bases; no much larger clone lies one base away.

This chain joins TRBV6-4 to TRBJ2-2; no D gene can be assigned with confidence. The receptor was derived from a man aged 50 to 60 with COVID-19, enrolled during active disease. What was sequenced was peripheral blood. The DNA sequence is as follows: TGTGCCAGCAGTGACTCGAGCAACACCGGGGAGCTGTTTTTT. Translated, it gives CASSDSSNTGELFF.